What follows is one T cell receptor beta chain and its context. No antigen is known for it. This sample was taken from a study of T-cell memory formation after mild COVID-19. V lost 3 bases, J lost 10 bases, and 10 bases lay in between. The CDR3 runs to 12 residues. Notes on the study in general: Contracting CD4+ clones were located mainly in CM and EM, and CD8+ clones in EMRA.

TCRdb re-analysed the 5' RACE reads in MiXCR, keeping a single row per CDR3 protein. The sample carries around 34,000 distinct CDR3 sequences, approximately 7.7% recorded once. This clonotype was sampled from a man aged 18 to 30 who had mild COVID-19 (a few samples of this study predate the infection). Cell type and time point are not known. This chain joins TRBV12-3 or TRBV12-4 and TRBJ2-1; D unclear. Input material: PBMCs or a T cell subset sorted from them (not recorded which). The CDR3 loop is CASSLWPSEQFF. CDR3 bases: TGTGCCAGCAGTTTGTGGCCTTCGGAGCAGTTCTTC.